A single sample gave rise to the 31 T cell receptor beta chains below, sequenced in a study of regulatory T cells in long-lasting Graves disease. The TCR beta library used iRepertoire HTBI primers with Arm-PCR amplification of CDR3. A single record per CDR3 protein comes from TCRdb applying MiXCR to the multiplex PCR reads. The table has around 400,000 distinct CDR3 sequences, around 22% seen once. As for time point: persistent/refractory GD, antithyroid drugs over 5 years with positive TRAb. The TCR library used RNA extracted from PBMCs. The sequencing used peripheral blood mononuclear cells (PBMCs), collected when the disease was refractory, from a patient treated with antithyroid drugs. All receptors come from a female donor with Graves disease.

Many counts were recorded for this clonotype. The CDR3 nucleotides read TGTGCCAGCGGTGGAAACACCATATATTTT. This sequence encodes CASGGNTIYF. The V call is TRBV2, the J call TRBJ1-3; D ambiguous. Germline V gives CDR1 SNHLY, CDR2 FYNNEI. The CDR3 totals 10 residues. With 8 bases removed from V and 3 bases from J, the gap between germline ends came to 2 bases.

This clonotype occurred a few times. V is TRBV15 and J is TRBJ1-1; the D gene is possibly TRBD1 (5 bases). The CDR3 is 15 amino acids. Trimming stripped 0 bases from V and 4 bases from J, with 12 bases between. CDR1 and CDR2 (germline): LNHNV, YYDKDF (reference sequence). Here the CDR3 DNA reads TGTGCCACCAGCAGAGATGGGCAGGGTGCCACTGAAGCTTTCTTT. Its protein is CATSRDGQGATEAFF. The full variable domain, completed using reference TRBV15 and TRBJ1-1, is DAMVIQNPRYQVTQFGKPVTLSCSQTLNHNVMYWYQQKSSQAPKLLFHYYDKDFNNEADTPDNFQSRRPNTSFCFLDIRSPGLGDTAMYLCATSRDGQGATEAFFGQGTRLTVV.

The table lists this clonotype with many counts. The chain carries TRBV27 and TRBJ1-6; the D gene is possibly TRBD1 (5 bases). The CDR3 spans 15 residues. Germline lookup yields CDR1 MNHEY and CDR2 SMNVEV (reference sequence). V was shortened by 2 bases and J by 6 bases, with 11 bases between the two germline ends. The CDR3: CASSLGDRTNSPLHF. The CDR3 bases are TGTGCCAGCAGTTTAGGGGACCGTACTAATTCACCCCTCCACTTT.

This clonotype was seen more than once but under ten times. The J gene is TRBJ1-1, the V gene TRBV4-1; D is ambiguous. Deletions cut 2 bases from V and 2 bases from J, with 6 bases between. This CDR3 is built from 13 residues. Germline CDR1 reads MGHRA; CDR2 reads YSYEKL. CDR3 sequence: CASSQTYNTEAFF. In DNA, the CDR3 is TGCGCCAGCAGCCAAACGTATAACACTGAAGCTTTCTTT.

This clonotype came up many times. The chain is built from TRBV12-3 or TRBV12-4 and TRBJ1-2, with 10 bases aligning to TRBD1. CDR3 length equals 15 residues. After removal of 3 bases from V and 7 bases from J, the junction contained 8 bases not matched to a gene. As DNA, the CDR3 is TGTGCCAGCAGTTTTAGTACCGGACAGGGGGGTGGCTACACCTTC. Its protein is CASSFSTGQGGGYTF.

The rearrangement uses TRBV24-1 and TRBJ2-7; TRBD2 is a possible D gene (5 bases). The V end lost 9 bases, the J end lost 4 bases, and 18 bases lay between the germline ends. Germline CDR1 KGHDR, CDR2 SFDVKD. The CDR3 loop spans 14 amino acids. CDR3 protein: CATYFLDSPYEQYF. CDR3 DNA: TGTGCCACCTATTTCTTGGACTCCCCATACGAGCAGTACTTC.

This chain connects TRBV12-3 or TRBV12-4 to TRBJ2-3, with 7 bases fitting TRBD1. CDR3 size: 17 residues. J lost 2 bases, V lost 6 bases, and 14 bases had no gene match. CDR3 in amino acids: CASSPDRRTTTTDTQYF. Written as DNA, the CDR3 is TGTGCCAGCAGCCCGGACAGGCGCACTACGACCACAGATACGCAGTATTTT.

A few counts support this clonotype. The CDR3 DNA reads TGTGCCACCAGCAGAGGTGGGGGAGTCGACCAAGAGACCCAGTACTTC. Its protein product is CATSRGGGVDQETQYF. The chain links TRBV15 to TRBJ2-5, with D perhaps given as TRBD1 or TRBD2 (5 bases each). CDR3 length: 16 residues. The V end was cut by 1 base, the J end by 0 bases, with 12 bases between. The V gene's germline CDR1 is LNHNV and CDR2 YYDKDF (reference sequence).

This clonotype has ten or more counts. The V gene is TRBV6-1, the J gene TRBJ2-7; the D gene could be TRBD1 or TRBD2 (5 bases each). This CDR3 is built from 13 residues. V lost 7 bases and J 2 bases, leaving 12 bases between the germline ends. Germline V gene lookup returns CDR1 MNHNS and CDR2 SASEGT. This CDR3 is CASKPGTAYEQYF. The CDR3 DNA reads TGTGCCAGCAAGCCCGGGACGGCCTACGAGCAGTACTTC.

The table lists this clonotype with many counts. The rearrangement links TRBV7-2 to TRBJ2-7; TRBD1 agrees at 8 bases. V shed 8 bases and J 3 bases; nucleotides not matched to a gene: 6. CDR3 size: 13 residues. CDR1 is SGHTA and CDR2 is FQGNSA in the germline V gene. CDR3 bases: TGTGCCAGCGAGGGTGACAGGGGCTACGAGCAGTACTTC. Protein: CASEGDRGYEQYF.

In its sample, this clonotype was seen a few times. V is TRBV20-1 and J is TRBJ2-5, with 16 bases matching TRBD2. Germline trimming cut 6 bases from V and 10 bases from J; bases unmatched to any gene: 20. CDR1 is DFQATT and CDR2 is SNEGSKA in the germline V gene (reference sequence). This CDR3 has 18 residues. Written as DNA, the CDR3 is TGCAGTGCCACGCCTGGGACTAGCGGGAGGGCGGGGAACGTCGGCCAGTACTTC. Translated: CSATPGTSGRAGNVGQYF.

Ten or more counts support this clonotype. The chain has TRBV20-1 and TRBJ1-1; no clear D gene. Germline values: CDR1 DFQATT, CDR2 SNEGSKA (reference sequence). This CDR3 comprises 13 residues. The V gene lost 3 bases and the J gene lost 4 bases, with 12 bases spanning the gap. Here the CDR3 reads CSASSKPGTEAFF. DNA for the CDR3: TGCAGTGCTAGTTCCAAACCCGGCACTGAAGCTTTCTTT.

This chain links TRBV7-2 with TRBJ2-1; 7 bases are a match to TRBD2. The CDR3 has 17 residues. Germline V gene data show CDR1 as SGHTA and CDR2 as FQGNSA. V gave up 1 base and J gave up 6 bases; unmatched junction bases: 12. CDR3 sequence reads: CASSLGERREYLNEQFF. DNA for the CDR3: TGTGCCAGCAGCTTAGGGGAACGGCGGGAGTACCTCAATGAGCAGTTCTTC.

This clonotype was observed a handful of times. V and J are TRBV19 and TRBJ2-5; TRBD1 aligns across 7 bases. V gave up 6 bases and J gave up 7 bases; unmatched junction bases: 2. The CDR3 sequence is 11 residues long. The germline V gene has CDR1 LNHDA and CDR2 SQIVND (reference sequence). CDR3 DNA: TGTGCCAGTAGAGGGGGCGGGACCCAGTACTTC. It translates to CASRGGGTQYF.

As for this clonotype: This sequence may be a read error, since a much larger clone differs from it by one base. The chain recombines TRBV3-2 with TRBJ1-5. TRBV3-2 is a pseudogene. CDR3 length equals 14 residues. CDR3 protein: CASSQAVGHQPQHF. CDR3 nucleotide sequence: TGTGCCAGCAGCCAAGCTGTAGGGCATCAGCCCCAGCATTTT.

The chain couples TRBV11-1 to TRBJ1-1; tentative D call: TRBD1 (5 bases). CDR3 length: 20 residues. V lost 0 bases to trimming and J lost 1 base, with 24 bases between them. CDR1 is SGHAT, CDR2 FQDESV, per germline (reference sequence). CDR3 in DNA: TGTGCCAGCAGCTTAGCGGGGTTATCGGGGACGAGGTACGGGAACACTGAAGCTTTCTTT. It is translated as CASSLAGLSGTRYGNTEAFF. Together with reference TRBV11-1 and TRBJ1-1, the CDR3 gives the full variable domain: EAEVAQSPRYKITEKSQAVAFWCDPISGHATLYWYRQILGQGPELLVQFQDESVVDDSQLPKDRFSAERLKGVDSTLKIQPAELGDSAMYLCASSLAGLSGTRYGNTEAFFGQGTRLTVV.

The chain has TRBV28 and TRBJ2-1, with D perhaps TRBD1 or TRBD2 (5 bases each). The V end was cut by 7 bases, the J end by 4 bases, with 17 bases between. CDR1 is MDHEN and CDR2 is SYDVKM in the germline V gene. The CDR3 length is 15 residues. The CDR3 bases are TGTGCCAGCACTACAGGAGGATTGAGTTACAATGAGCAGTTCTTC. Translating it yields CASTTGGLSYNEQFF.

This clonotype was seen only a few times. The chain recombines TRBV20-1 with TRBJ2-7; 8 nucleotides match TRBD2. Losses at the gene ends were 1 base for V and 9 bases for J; bases not matched to a gene: 5. Germline CDR1 DFQATT, CDR2 SNEGSKA (reference sequence). The CDR3 extends over 12 amino acids. This CDR3 is CSARAGGDLQYF. As DNA, the CDR3 is TGCAGTGCTAGAGCGGGAGGGGATCTGCAGTACTTC.

The gene calls are TRBV27 and TRBJ2-5, with 12 bases that match TRBD2. The J segment lost 5 bases and the V segment lost 5 bases, leaving 12 bases of the junction unmatched. The CDR3 length is 17 residues. Germline CDR1 MNHEY, CDR2 SMNVEV (reference sequence). Here the CDR3 DNA reads TGTGCCAGCAGTCCGTTGACTAGCGGGAGTAAGGAGGAGACCCAGTACTTC. It yields the protein CASSPLTSGSKEETQYF.

This clonotype was seen a handful of times. The CDR3 spells CASSTGDGSAGANVLTF. CDR3 nucleotides: TGTGCCAGCAGTACCGGAGATGGGTCAGCTGGGGCCAACGTCCTGACTTTC. The chain joins TRBV6-1 to TRBJ2-6; no clear D gene. The V end was cut by 5 bases, the J end by 2 bases, with 16 bases between. There are 17 residues in the CDR3. Germline CDR1 MNHNS, CDR2 SASEGT.

This rearrangement joins TRBV19 to TRBJ1-5; 8 bases agree with TRBD1. Per the germline V gene, CDR1 is LNHDA and CDR2 is SQIVND (reference sequence). V shed 9 bases, J shed 4 bases, and the junction held 5 bases outside the gene matches. This CDR3 has 13 amino acids. CDR3 region: CASGTGRNQPQHF. CDR3 sequence (DNA): TGTGCCAGCGGGACAGGTCGGAATCAGCCCCAGCATTTT. Variable domain in full (rest from reference TRBV19 and TRBJ1-5): DGGITQSPKYLFRKEGQNVTLSCEQNLNHDAMYWYRQDPGQGLRLIYYSQIVNDFQKGDIAEGYSVSREKKESFPLTVTSAQKNPTAFYLCASGTGRNQPQHFGDGTRLSIL.

J is TRBJ1-2 and V is TRBV24-1, with D unclear. CDR3 length: 12 amino acids. Per the germline V gene, CDR1 is KGHDR and CDR2 is SFDVKD. V lost 7 bases and J lost 2, with 7 bases in between. The CDR3 DNA reads TGTGCCACCAGCGAAAAAAACTATGGCTACACCTTC. It encodes CATSEKNYGYTF.

This clonotype was picked up many times. The CDR3 reads CASSLPVAPYGYTF. CDR3 sequence (DNA): TGTGCCAGCAGTTTACCAGTGGCACCTTATGGCTACACCTTC. The V gene is TRBV28, the J gene TRBJ1-2; D gene uncertain. With 2 bases removed from V and 5 bases from J, the gap between germline ends came to 12 bases. The CDR3 spans 14 residues. Germline lookup yields CDR1 MDHEN and CDR2 SYDVKM.

The chain is built from TRBV30 and TRBJ1-3; D is possibly TRBD1 (5 bases). The CDR3 has 14 amino acids. The germline V gene has CDR1 GTSNPN and CDR2 SVGIG (reference sequence). V shed 2 bases and J shed 3 bases, with 11 bases lying between them. As DNA, the CDR3 is TGTGCCTGGAGTCAGGGCAGCATTGGAAACACCATATATTTT. This codes for CAWSQGSIGNTIYF.

The rearrangement uses TRBV27 and TRBJ1-4, with 8 bases matching TRBD1. V was clipped by 6 bases and J by 10 bases; unmatched bases: 7. There are 13 residues in the CDR3. In germline, CDR1 is MNHEY, CDR2 SMNVEV (reference sequence). The CDR3 loop reads CASRPTGDGKLFF. CDR3 in DNA: TGTGCCAGCAGACCGACAGGGGACGGAAAACTGTTTTTT.

This clonotype was found a few times. The chain employs TRBV29-1 and TRBJ1-1; D gene unclear. V lost 7 bases and J lost 0, with 6 bases in between. CDR3 length: 11 amino acids. From germline, CDR1 is SQVTM and CDR2 ANQGSEA. CDR3 sequence reads: CSGVLNTEAFF. CDR3 DNA: TGCAGCGGCGTTTTGAACACTGAAGCTTTCTTT.

The rearrangement links TRBV7-2 to TRBJ1-2; 7 bases align to TRBD1. CDR3 size: 14 residues. Unmatched junction bases numbered 11, after V lost 11 bases and J lost 2 bases. Germline assignment: CDR1 SGHTA and CDR2 FQGNSA. The CDR3 region has the DNA TGTGCCGAGTTAGACAGGGCTTTCAACTATGGCTACACCTTC. Protein product: CAELDRAFNYGYTF.

This chain links TRBV10-3 with TRBJ2-5; D remains ambiguous. Looked up from germline, CDR1 is ENHRY and CDR2 is SYGVKD. This CDR3 is built from 17 residues. Deletions cut 0 bases from V and 3 bases from J, with 17 bases between. CDR3: CAISESKVYAKEETQYF. CDR3 sequence (DNA): TGTGCCATCAGTGAGTCGAAGGTCTACGCCAAGGAAGAGACCCAGTACTTC.

This clonotype was counted between two and nine times. The genes are TRBV20-1 and TRBJ2-7, with 13 bases matching TRBD2. The germline CDR1 and CDR2 sequences are DFQATT and SNEGSKA (reference sequence). CDR3 length: 16 residues. V lost 1 base to trimming and J lost 3 bases; unmatched junction nucleotides: 6. The CDR3, as DNA: TGCAGTGCTAGAGGGAGGACTAGCGGGAGTATCTACGAGCAGTACTTC. Amino acid sequence: CSARGRTSGSIYEQYF.

V usage is TRBV6-1 and J usage is TRBJ2-7; 8 nucleotides agree with TRBD2. The germline CDR1 and CDR2 sequences are MNHNS and SASEGT. The CDR3 runs to 14 residues. The ends lost 11 bases at V and 1 base at J; junction bases unmatched: 10. CDR3 in amino acids: CAGRAGESSYEQYF. The CDR3, as DNA: TGTGCCGGCCGAGCGGGAGAGAGTTCCTACGAGCAGTACTTC.

Only one count was recorded for this clonotype. The chain uses TRBV29-1 and TRBJ2-2; 12 positions match TRBD2. Germline assignment: CDR1 SQVTM and CDR2 ANQGSEA. Trimming cost V 0 bases and J 8 bases; bases outside gene matches: 13. The CDR3 has 18 amino acids. In nucleotides, the CDR3 is TGCAGCGTTGAAGATCTTCTTAGGCTAGCGGGAGGGGGAGGGGAGCTGTTTTTT. This translates into CSVEDLLRLAGGGGELFF.